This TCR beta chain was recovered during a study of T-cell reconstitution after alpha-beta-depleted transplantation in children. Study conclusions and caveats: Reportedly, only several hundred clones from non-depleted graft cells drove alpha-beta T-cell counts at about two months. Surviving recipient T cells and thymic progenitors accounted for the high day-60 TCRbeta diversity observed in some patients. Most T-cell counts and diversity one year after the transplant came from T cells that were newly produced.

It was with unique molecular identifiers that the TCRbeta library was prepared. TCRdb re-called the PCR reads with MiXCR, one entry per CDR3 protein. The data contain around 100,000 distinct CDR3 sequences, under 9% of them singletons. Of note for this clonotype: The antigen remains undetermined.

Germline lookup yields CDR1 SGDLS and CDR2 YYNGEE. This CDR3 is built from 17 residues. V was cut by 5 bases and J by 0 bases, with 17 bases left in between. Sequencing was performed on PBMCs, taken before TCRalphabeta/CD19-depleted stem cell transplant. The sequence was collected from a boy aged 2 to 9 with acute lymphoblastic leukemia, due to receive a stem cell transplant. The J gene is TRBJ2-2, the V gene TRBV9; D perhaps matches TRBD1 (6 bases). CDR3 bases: TGTGCCAGCAGTATCAAAGGGGGAGCCCCGAACACCGGGGAGCTGTTTTTT. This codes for CASSIKGGAPNTGELFF.